These 15 T cell receptor beta chains came from one sample sequenced in a study of blood T cell repertoires in COVID-19. Data came from immunoSEQ multiplex PCR; TCRdb stores just in-frame clones and leaves some out. The table lists about 140,000 clones, about three quarters of them singletons, with roughly 4.7% in the top ten. Sequencing input: peripheral blood. The receptor set was obtained from a woman of 80 years or more with active or convalescent COVID-19.

V gene TRBV7-9 combines with J gene TRBJ2-3, with TRBD2 matching 10 bases. V lost 4 bases, J lost 1 base, and 8 bases stayed unmatched. The length of the CDR3 is 17 residues. Germline CDR1 SEHNR, CDR2 FQNEAQ (reference sequence). The CDR3 here is CASSSDLAGGGTDTQYF. The CDR3 DNA sequence: TGTGCCAGCAGCTCCGACTTAGCGGGGGGAGGCACAGATACGCAGTATTTT.

This clone was recorded a few times. The J gene is TRBJ1-5, the V gene TRBV6-1, with 7 bases matching TRBD1. This CDR3 contains 14 residues. Germline-derived CDR1 and CDR2 are MNHNS and SASEGT. Trimming took 1 base from V and 9 from J; bases not matched to a gene: 6. The CDR3 sequence is CASSEVGQFRPQHF. The CDR3 DNA reads as TGTGCCAGCAGTGAAGTGGGACAGTTTCGGCCCCAGCATTTT.

Here the CDR3 reads CASSLSRTGEANYGYTF. The CDR3 coding sequence is TGTGCCAGCAGTTTATCGAGAACAGGGGAAGCCAACTATGGCTACACCTTC. This chain links TRBV27 with TRBJ1-2, with 7 nucleotides matching TRBD1. Germline assignment: CDR1 MNHEY and CDR2 SMNVEV (reference sequence). After removal of 0 bases from V and 2 bases from J, the junction contained 9 bases not matched to a gene. The CDR3 is 17 amino acids.

This chain links TRBV9 with TRBJ2-1; TRBD2 matches at 8 bases. Germline V gives CDR1 SGDLS, CDR2 YYNGEE. After removal of 4 bases from V and 6 bases from J, the junction contained 12 bases not matched to a gene. The CDR3 consists of 16 residues. Here the CDR3 reads CASSFSTGGPRNEQFF. CDR3 nucleotide sequence: TGTGCCAGCAGCTTCAGCACGGGGGGGCCGCGCAATGAGCAGTTCTTC.

This clone has just one count. This chain links TRBV6-5 with TRBJ1-5, with D perhaps TRBD1 (5 bases). V lost 7 bases, J lost 7 bases, and 20 bases lay in between. Germline values: CDR1 MNHEY, CDR2 SVGAGI. This CDR3 comprises 15 residues. This chain's CDR3 is CASIEGANFFQPQHF. DNA for the CDR3: TGTGCCAGCATCGAAGGGGCAAACTTCTTCCAGCCCCAGCATTTT.

Details on this clone: In the same sample, other DNA sequences code for this CDR3. The chain couples TRBV28 to TRBJ1-1; tentatively, D is TRBD1 (5 bases). The length of the CDR3 is 14 residues. CDR1 MDHEN and CDR2 SYDVKM come from the germline V gene. Trimming stripped 6 bases from V and 1 base from J, with 12 bases between. The CDR3 loop reads CASSPPGGNTEAFF. The CDR3, as DNA: TGTGCCAGCAGCCCTCCGGGGGGGAACACTGAAGCTTTCTTT.

The CDR3 loop reads CASMAGRTDTQYF. CDR3 nucleotides: TGTGCCAGCATGGCGGGGAGGACAGATACGCAGTATTTT. V usage is TRBV28 and J usage is TRBJ2-3; D perhaps matches TRBD2 (6 bases). Germline V gene sequence: CDR1 MDHEN, CDR2 SYDVKM. V lost 7 bases and J 3 bases, leaving 11 bases between the germline ends. The CDR3 is made up of 13 amino acids.

This clone was seen once. The V gene is TRBV12-3 or TRBV12-4, the J gene TRBJ2-2; no clear D. Trimming stripped 5 bases from V and 3 bases from J, with 7 bases between. This CDR3 is 13 amino acids long. For the CDR3, the DNA is TGTGCCAGCAGTAGCTCGTACACCGGGGAGCTGTTTTTT. Encoded protein: CASSSSYTGELFF.

Concerning this clone: Distinct nucleotide sequences in the sample also encode this CDR3. V and J are TRBV9 and TRBJ2-1; 7 bases map to TRBD2. The J segment lost 2 bases and the V segment lost 0 bases, leaving 2 bases of the junction unmatched. CDR1 SGDLS and CDR2 YYNGEE come from the germline V gene. This CDR3 is built from 15 residues. The CDR3 sequence: CASSVGAGAYNEQFF. CDR3 coding DNA: TGTGCCAGCAGCGTAGGGGCGGGAGCCTACAATGAGCAGTTCTTC.

The chain carries TRBV5-4 and TRBJ1-2; 10 nucleotides agree with TRBD1. This CDR3 region has 14 residues. Trimming took 5 bases from V and 6 from J; bases not matched to a gene: 7. CDR1 is SGHNT and CDR2 is YYREEE in the germline V gene (reference sequence). This chain's CDR3 is CASSTTGGADGYTF. The CDR3 nucleotides are TGTGCCAGCAGTACGACAGGGGGCGCGGATGGCTACACCTTC.

This chain links TRBV5-4 with TRBJ2-2; possibly TRBD2 for D (7 bases). Germline CDR1 SGHNT, CDR2 YYREEE (reference sequence). The CDR3 runs 14 residues. Deletions cut 4 bases from V and 6 bases from J, with 13 bases between. The CDR3 reads CASSHRGGAGELFF. In DNA form, the CDR3 reads TGTGCCAGCAGCCATAGGGGGGGCGCCGGGGAGCTGTTTTTT.

The chain recombines TRBV7-2 with TRBJ2-3, with TRBD2 identical over 9 bases. Germline loops: CDR1 SGHTA, CDR2 FQGNSA. Germline trimming cut 6 bases from V and 2 bases from J; bases unmatched to any gene: 9. This CDR3 region has 16 residues. In DNA form, the CDR3 reads TGTGCCAGCAGTCGCGGGGGGGCCTTTTCCACAGATACGCAGTATTTT. Protein product: CASSRGGAFSTDTQYF.

The gene calls are TRBV5-1 and TRBJ2-2; the match to TRBD2 covers 8 bases. The CDR3 contains 19 residues. The germline gives CDR1 SGHRS, CDR2 YFSETQ. The ends lost 6 bases at V and 2 bases at J; junction bases unmatched: 18. CDR3 sequence (DNA): TGCGCCAGCACGTCCCGGGACTTTTTTGGGACTAGAAACACCGGGGAGCTGTTTTTT. Translating gives CASTSRDFFGTRNTGELFF.

The chain employs TRBV19 and TRBJ1-5; TRBD1 matches at 8 bases. Germline V gene lookup returns CDR1 LNHDA and CDR2 SQIVND (reference sequence). Unmatched junction bases numbered 7, after V lost 5 bases and J lost 7 bases. The CDR3 loop spans 14 amino acids. CDR3 sequence: CASSPDREGQPQHF. The CDR3 nucleotides are TGTGCCAGTAGTCCGGACAGGGAGGGACAGCCCCAGCATTTT.

As to this clone: Relative to the germline gene, one junction end is altered; a read error may explain this. The chain combines TRBV7-7 with TRBJ2-3; 8 nucleotides match TRBD1. Germline V gene sequence: CDR1 SSHAT, CDR2 FNYEAQ (reference sequence). The CDR3 consists of 14 residues. CDR3: CASSADRASDTQYF. CDR3 nucleotides: TGTGCTAGCAGCGCGGACAGGGCGTCAGATACGCAGTATTTT.